This T cell receptor (beta chain) came from a study of liver allograft versus peripheral blood T cells. About the study: Hepatic allograft T cell receptor repertoires were evaluated relative to those present in recipients' peripheral blood.

Findings and limits, study-wide: Within liver allografts, T cell receptor repertoires were reportedly different from those in peripheral blood.

From the reads, TCRdb called clonotypes with MiXCR, one entry per CDR3 protein. The sample holds 8,500 to 14,000 distinct CDR3 sequences, about 25% seen once. The CDR3 spans 16 residues. The V end lost 0 bases, the J end lost 4 bases, and 15 bases lay between the germline ends. Germline assignment: CDR1 KGHSH and CDR2 LQKENI. By share, this clonotype counts as medium-sized (0.01 to 0.1%). What it binds is not known. The chain joins TRBV18 to TRBJ1-1, with D perhaps matching TRBD1 (5 bases). This clonotype was obtained from a human patient who had a liver transplant. Some T cells may be the graft donor's. Here the CDR3 DNA reads TGTGCCAGCTCACCACCGGGATTACCGGGGGTCACTGAAGCTTTCTTT. It specifies CASSPPGLPGVTEAFF.